Listed below are T cell receptor beta chains from one sample, sequenced in a study of immune evolution from preneoplasia to lung adenocarcinoma. The table came from immunoSEQ multiplex PCR; TCRdb's copy has only in-frame clones and leaves some out. The data show around 4,700 clones, 65% to 75% seen once. Input material: FFPE adjacent normal lung tissue. The receptors originated from a person between 60 and 79 years old with lung adenocarcinoma. Each CDR3 is given with its conserved first and last residue. D genes are given only for firm matches. The size of a clone is reported for some rows only, either as once, few or many, or as a class for expanded clones.

clone_size: NA; j_call: TRBJ2-7; v_call: TRBV7-9; d_call: NA; cdr3_aa: CASSLQGGEQYF; cdr3_nt: TGTGCCAGCAGCTTACAGGGGGGCGAGCAGTACTTC
clone_size: few; j_call: TRBJ1-5; v_call: TRBV11-2; d_call: NA; cdr3_aa: CASSLGGQGARPQHF; cdr3_nt: TGTGCCAGCAGCTTAGGGGGGCAGGGCGCTCGGCCCCAGCATTTT
clone_size: NA; j_call: TRBJ1-1; v_call: TRBV30; d_call: NA; cdr3_aa: CAWGRQATEAFF; cdr3_nt: TGTGCCTGGGGACGACAGGCCACTGAAGCTTTCTTT
clone_size: NA; j_call: TRBJ1-4; v_call: TRBV10-1; d_call: TRBD1; cdr3_aa: CASSPQGAREKLFF; cdr3_nt: TGCGCCAGCAGTCCTCAGGGGGCGCGGGAAAAACTGTTTTTT
clone_size: NA; j_call: TRBJ2-2; v_call: TRBV19; d_call: NA; cdr3_aa: CASRLGGRRRESPTGELFF; cdr3_nt: TGTGCCAGTCGTCTGGGGGGGCGCCGGCGGGAGAGTCCCACCGGGGAGCTGTTTTTT
clone_size: NA; j_call: TRBJ2-7; v_call: TRBV25-1; d_call: TRBD2; cdr3_aa: CAIRRSGRTLSYEQYF; cdr3_nt: TGTGCCATCAGGCGTAGCGGGAGGACCCTCTCCTACGAGCAGTACTTC
clone_size: NA; j_call: TRBJ2-5; v_call: TRBV4-1; d_call: NA; cdr3_aa: CASSQDPEDQETQYF; cdr3_nt: TGCGCCAGCAGCCAAGATCCAGAAGACCAAGAGACCCAGTACTTC
clone_size: once; j_call: TRBJ2-2; v_call: TRBV5-1; d_call: NA; cdr3_aa: CASSLSVTGELFF; cdr3_nt: TGCGCCAGCAGCTTGAGTGTAACCGGGGAGCTGTTTTTT
clone_size: NA; j_call: TRBJ2-5; v_call: TRBV7-9; d_call: NA; cdr3_aa: CASNMVGAGGSKETQYF; cdr3_nt: TGTGCCAGCAATATGGTTGGGGCAGGAGGATCCAAAGAGACCCAGTACTTC
clone_size: NA; j_call: TRBJ1-1; v_call: TRBV4-1; d_call: NA; cdr3_aa: CASSRYDRNTEAFF; cdr3_nt: TGCGCCAGCAGCCGATACGACAGGAACACTGAAGCTTTCTTT
clone_size: once; j_call: TRBJ2-5; v_call: TRBV11-1; d_call: TRBD2; cdr3_aa: CASSLQATSGTETQYF; cdr3_nt: TGTGCCAGCAGCTTACAAGCGACTAGCGGGACCGAGACCCAGTACTTC
clone_size: NA; j_call: TRBJ2-3; v_call: TRBV30; d_call: TRBD2; cdr3_aa: CAWRPERTSSNTQYF; cdr3_nt: TGTGCCTGGAGACCGGAACGGACTAGCTCGAATACGCAGTATTTT
clone_size: NA; j_call: TRBJ1-1; v_call: TRBV28; d_call: NA; cdr3_aa: CATMESTVNTEAFF; cdr3_nt: TGTGCCACGATGGAATCAACAGTGAACACTGAAGCTTTCTTT
clone_size: NA; j_call: TRBJ1-1; v_call: TRBV15; d_call: NA; cdr3_aa: CATSPKFGNTEAFF; cdr3_nt: TGTGCCACCAGCCCTAAATTCGGGAACACTGAAGCTTTCTTT
clone_size: NA; j_call: TRBJ1-2; v_call: TRBV19; d_call: NA; cdr3_aa: CASSIIRQGYGYTF; cdr3_nt: TGTGCCAGTAGTATTATCAGGCAGGGCTATGGCTACACCTTC
clone_size: once; j_call: TRBJ2-5; v_call: TRBV7-3; d_call: NA; cdr3_aa: CASSLSGTLVETQYF; cdr3_nt: TGTGCCAGCAGCTTAAGCGGGACCTTGGTAGAGACCCAGTACTTC
clone_size: NA; j_call: TRBJ2-2; v_call: TRBV5-1; d_call: TRBD1; cdr3_aa: CASSSTGVTGELFF; cdr3_nt: TGCGCCAGCAGCTCGACAGGGGTAACCGGGGAGCTGTTTTTT
clone_size: NA; j_call: TRBJ2-1; v_call: TRBV29-1; d_call: TRBD1; cdr3_aa: CSVPRTGFDNEQFF; cdr3_nt: TGCAGCGTCCCCAGGACAGGATTCGACAATGAGCAGTTCTTC
clone_size: once; j_call: TRBJ2-1; v_call: TRBV11-3; d_call: TRBD2; cdr3_aa: CASSLDLRLAFYNEQFF; cdr3_nt: TGTGCCAGCAGCTTAGATCTGAGACTAGCGTTCTACAATGAGCAGTTCTTC
clone_size: NA; j_call: TRBJ1-5; v_call: TRBV7-2; d_call: NA; cdr3_aa: CASSLGGVQPQHF; cdr3_nt: TGTGCCAGCAGCTTAGGGGGGGTTCAGCCCCAGCATTTT
clone_size: few; j_call: TRBJ2-1; v_call: TRBV5-1; d_call: NA; cdr3_aa: CASSLGTLRDEQFF; cdr3_nt: TGCGCCAGCAGCCTAGGGACATTGAGGGATGAGCAGTTCTTC
clone_size: NA; j_call: TRBJ1-2; v_call: TRBV7-8; d_call: NA; cdr3_aa: CASSLNYGTNYGYTF; cdr3_nt: TGTGCCAGCAGTCTGAACTACGGGACTAACTATGGCTACACCTTC
clone_size: NA; j_call: TRBJ1-4; v_call: TRBV25-1; d_call: TRBD1; cdr3_aa: CASSGQGGFNEKLFF; cdr3_nt: TGTGCCAGCAGTGGTCAAGGGGGCTTTAATGAAAAACTGTTTTTT
clone_size: NA; j_call: TRBJ2-1; v_call: TRBV6-1; d_call: NA; cdr3_aa: CASSESWGSSKFF; cdr3_nt: TGTGCCAGCAGTGAATCATGGGGATCTTCTAAGTTCTTC
clone_size: few; j_call: TRBJ2-1; v_call: TRBV10-2; d_call: NA; cdr3_aa: CASRVAVNNEQFF; cdr3_nt: TGCGCCAGCAGGGTAGCGGTAAACAATGAGCAGTTCTTC
clone_size: NA; j_call: TRBJ1-4; v_call: TRBV30; d_call: TRBD1; cdr3_aa: CAWGTGTNEKLFF; cdr3_nt: TGTGCCTGGGGGACAGGGACTAATGAAAAACTGTTTTTT
clone_size: NA; j_call: TRBJ1-1; v_call: TRBV30; d_call: NA; cdr3_aa: CAWGQLMNTEAFF; cdr3_nt: TGTGCCTGGGGACAGCTCATGAACACTGAAGCTTTCTTT
clone_size: NA; j_call: TRBJ2-7; v_call: TRBV11-2; d_call: NA; cdr3_aa: CASSNIAKKGGEQYF; cdr3_nt: TGTGCCAGCAGCAATATAGCCAAGAAGGGAGGCGAGCAGTACTTC
clone_size: NA; j_call: TRBJ2-1; v_call: TRBV7-2; d_call: TRBD2; cdr3_aa: CASSLDAGVLGEQFF; cdr3_nt: TGTGCCAGCAGCTTAGACGCGGGAGTCCTCGGAGAGCAGTTCTTC
clone_size: NA; j_call: TRBJ2-7; v_call: TRBV28; d_call: NA; cdr3_aa: CASSLASSPSEQYF; cdr3_nt: TGTGCCAGCAGTTTGGCCTCGTCGCCGTCAGAGCAGTACTTC
clone_size: NA; j_call: TRBJ2-3; v_call: TRBV28; d_call: TRBD2; cdr3_aa: CATYGGIQSGTDTQYF; cdr3_nt: TGTGCCACCTACGGGGGGATACAATCTGGCACAGATACGCAGTATTTT
clone_size: few; j_call: TRBJ2-7; v_call: TRBV7-7; d_call: NA; cdr3_aa: CASSLGETYEQYF; cdr3_nt: TGTGCTAGCAGCTTGGGGGAAACCTACGAGCAGTACTTC
clone_size: few; j_call: TRBJ2-7; v_call: TRBV19; d_call: TRBD2; cdr3_aa: CASSGGSAAEQYF; cdr3_nt: TGTGCCAGTAGCGGCGGGAGTGCAGCCGAGCAGTACTTC
clone_size: NA; j_call: TRBJ1-5; v_call: TRBV10-3; d_call: NA; cdr3_aa: CAISDKPWTDNSNQPQHF; cdr3_nt: TGTGCCATCAGTGACAAACCCTGGACGGATAATAGCAATCAGCCCCAGCATTTT
clone_size: NA; j_call: TRBJ2-3; v_call: TRBV7-9; d_call: NA; cdr3_aa: CASSSPGSASTDTQYF; cdr3_nt: TGTGCCAGCAGCTCACCGGGGAGTGCGAGCACAGATACGCAGTATTTT
clone_size: few; j_call: TRBJ1-2; v_call: TRBV30; d_call: NA; cdr3_aa: CAWSGWAGTYYGYTF; cdr3_nt: TGTGCCTGGAGTGGATGGGCAGGGACCTACTATGGCTACACCTTC
clone_size: NA; j_call: TRBJ2-5; v_call: TRBV28; d_call: NA; cdr3_aa: CASSYQNNQETQYF; cdr3_nt: TGTGCCAGCAGTTATCAAAATAACCAAGAGACCCAGTACTTC
clone_size: NA; j_call: TRBJ2-1; v_call: TRBV9; d_call: TRBD2; cdr3_aa: CASSPRLAGGNEQFF; cdr3_nt: TGTGCCAGCAGCCCAAGACTAGCGGGAGGAAATGAGCAGTTCTTC
clone_size: NA; j_call: TRBJ2-2; v_call: TRBV25-1; d_call: NA; cdr3_aa: CASSEDWGGNTGELFF; cdr3_nt: TGTGCCAGCAGTGAGGATTGGGGTGGAAACACCGGGGAGCTGTTTTTT
clone_size: NA; j_call: TRBJ1-2; v_call: TRBV11-2; d_call: NA; cdr3_aa: CASSLDTLGLGGYTF; cdr3_nt: TGTGCCAGCAGCTTAGATACCCTCGGGTTAGGGGGCTACACCTTC
clone_size: few; j_call: TRBJ2-2; v_call: TRBV30; d_call: NA; cdr3_aa: CAWSVLGTPNTGELFF; cdr3_nt: TGTGCCTGGAGTGTACTAGGGACTCCCAACACCGGGGAGCTGTTTTTT
clone_size: NA; j_call: TRBJ2-5; v_call: TRBV6-5; d_call: NA; cdr3_aa: CASSYSWTDQETQYF; cdr3_nt: TGTGCCAGCAGTTACTCCTGGACTGACCAAGAGACCCAGTACTTC
clone_size: NA; j_call: TRBJ2-5; v_call: TRBV6-5; d_call: NA; cdr3_aa: CASSITPIQETQYF; cdr3_nt: TGTGCCAGCAGCATTACACCTATCCAAGAGACCCAGTACTTC
clone_size: NA; j_call: TRBJ2-4; v_call: TRBV7-9; d_call: NA; cdr3_aa: CASSFPDPGNIQYF; cdr3_nt: TGTGCCAGCAGCTTTCCGGACCCTGGAAACATTCAGTACTTC
clone_size: NA; j_call: TRBJ2-1; v_call: TRBV7-3; d_call: NA; cdr3_aa: CASSTSSYNEQFF; cdr3_nt: TGTGCCAGCAGCACAAGCTCCTACAATGAGCAGTTCTTC
clone_size: NA; j_call: TRBJ2-7; v_call: TRBV20-1; d_call: NA; cdr3_aa: CSHPGTPLYF; cdr3_nt: TGCAGTCACCCCGGGACACCTCTATACTTC
clone_size: NA; j_call: TRBJ2-3; v_call: TRBV7-3; d_call: TRBD2; cdr3_aa: CASSFTSGETDTQYF; cdr3_nt: TGTGCCAGCAGCTTCACTAGCGGGGAAACAGATACGCAGTATTTT
clone_size: few; j_call: TRBJ2-7; v_call: TRBV7-9; d_call: TRBD1; cdr3_aa: CASSGTGSSYEQYF; cdr3_nt: TGTGCCAGCAGCGGGACAGGCTCCTCCTACGAGCAGTACTTC
clone_size: NA; j_call: TRBJ2-7; v_call: TRBV4-2; d_call: NA; cdr3_aa: CASSPTGWEQYF; cdr3_nt: TGTGCCAGCAGCCCCACAGGGTGGGAGCAGTACTTC
clone_size: NA; j_call: TRBJ2-1; v_call: TRBV10-3; d_call: TRBD2; cdr3_aa: CAIGGTSGSLDEQFF; cdr3_nt: TGTGCCATCGGGGGGACTAGCGGGAGTCTGGATGAGCAGTTCTTC